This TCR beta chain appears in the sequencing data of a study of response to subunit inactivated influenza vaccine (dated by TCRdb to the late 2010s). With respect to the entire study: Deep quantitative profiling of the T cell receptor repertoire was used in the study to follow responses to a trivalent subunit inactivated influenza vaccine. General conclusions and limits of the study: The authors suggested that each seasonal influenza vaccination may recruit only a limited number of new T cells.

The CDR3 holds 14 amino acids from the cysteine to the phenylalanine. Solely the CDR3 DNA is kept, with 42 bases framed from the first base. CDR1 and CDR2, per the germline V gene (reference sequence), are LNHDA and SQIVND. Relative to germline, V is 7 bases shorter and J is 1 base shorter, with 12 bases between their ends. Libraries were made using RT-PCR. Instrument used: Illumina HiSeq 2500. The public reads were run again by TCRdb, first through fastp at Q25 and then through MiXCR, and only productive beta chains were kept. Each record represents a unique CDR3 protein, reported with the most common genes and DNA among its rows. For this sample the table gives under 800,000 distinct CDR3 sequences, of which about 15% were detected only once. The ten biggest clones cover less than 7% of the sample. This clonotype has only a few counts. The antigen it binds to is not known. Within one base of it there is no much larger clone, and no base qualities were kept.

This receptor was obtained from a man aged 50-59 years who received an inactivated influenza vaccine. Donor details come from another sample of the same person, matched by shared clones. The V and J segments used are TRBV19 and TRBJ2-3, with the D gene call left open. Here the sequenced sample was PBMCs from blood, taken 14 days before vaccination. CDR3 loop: CASKFSSGTDTQYF. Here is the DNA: TGTGCCAGTAAATTCTCCAGTGGCACAGATACGCAGTATTTT. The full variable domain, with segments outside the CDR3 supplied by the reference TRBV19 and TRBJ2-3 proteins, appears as DGGITQSPKYLFRKEGQNVTLSCEQNLNHDAMYWYRQDPGQGLRLIYYSQIVNDFQKGDIAEGYSVSREKKESFPLTVTSAQKNPTAFYLCASKFSSGTDTQYFGPGTRLTVL.